This TCR beta chain is drawn from a study of spatial heterogeneity in lung cancer (dated by TCRdb to the late 2010s). For the wider study: Beta-chain transcripts were consistently detected in greater numbers than alpha-chain transcripts, which likely reflected higher beta-chain transcript abundance. In tumor regions, TCR transcript counts showed a strong correlation with a T cell transcriptional module score derived from matched bulk RNA-seq. In the raw uncorrected reads, each unique combination of TCR and UMI appeared on average more than ten times. In non-small cell lung cancer, the study quantitatively compared TCR alpha and beta repertoires across several tumor regions, matched nontumor lung, and blood. TCR repertoire features were related to nonsynonymous mutation counts determined by whole-exome sequencing of tumor tissue. At surgery, both alpha and beta chains were TCR-sequenced in 200 to 250 tumor regions, over 61 matched nontumor lung samples and over 50 PBMC samples.

Libraries were prepared through 5' RACE. The instrument was a NextSeq 500. The TCR library protocol attached a unique molecular identifier to each TCR cDNA molecule to allow correction of PCR and sequencing errors. In the original analysis: Decombinator tools were used for TCR identification, UMI-based error correction and CDR3 extraction. TCRs above a frequency of 2 per 1,000, corresponding to the top 1% of the tumor frequency distribution, were defined as expanded. Expanded tumor TCRs were classed as regional if statistically deemed absent (corrected P<0.05) from at least one tumor region, otherwise ubiquitous. Renyi diversity was computed with the R vegan package after each repertoire had been subsampled 100 times to 5,000 TCRs. To build CDR3 similarity networks, amino acid triplet string-kernel similarity was used, and CDR3s were connected when their pairwise similarity was above 0.82. The public reads were reanalyzed by TCRdb: fastp trimming at Q25, MiXCR alignment, in-frame beta chains only. Each CDR3 protein appears once, grouped with its most common genes and DNA. These V and J calls rely on TCRdb rather than the paper's analysis. Present in this sample are about 24,000 distinct CDR3 sequences, 8% to 10% of which were seen just once. The biggest ten clones account for 7.7% of the sample.

This specimen's time point label, per the study, means: sample taken at primary tumor resection. Samples were obtained from 70 to 85 patients with early-stage, untreated non-small cell lung cancer from the lung TRACERx cohort. TCR sequencing used whole RNA extracted from tumor and nontumor lung tissue, or from cryopreserved PBMC samples, without cell sorting. A patient was chosen for TCR sequencing only when enough RNA was available from at least two tumor regions. Before being selected, tumor and adjacent nontumor lung specimens were reviewed by a lung pathologist. General study outcomes and caveats: Estimated TCR-seq coverage of tumor T cells was only 7% to 8.5% for alpha chains and 13% for beta chains. Counts of ubiquitous and regional expanded TCRs correlated with counts of ubiquitous and regional nonsynonymous mutations, respectively. Confirming at a functional level the hypothesis that regional TCRs recognize regional mutations was considered to require additional single-cell paired TCR alpha and beta sequencing. The tumor nonsynonymous mutation count correlated with the number of expanded intratumoral alpha and beta TCRs.

Regarding this clonotype: It lacks a known antigen. No much larger clonotype is one base removed from it; base qualities were not supplied.

This sequence was found in a male donor with early-stage non-small cell lung cancer. Sample: lung tumor tissue, taken at surgery.

In nucleotides, the sequence is TGTGCCAGCAGCCGAGACCCTTCCTCTGGGGCCAACGTCCTGACTTTC. The translation is CASSRDPSSGANVLTF. Here the chain combines TRBV3-1 and TRBJ2-6, with the D gene too uncertain to name. The CDR3 holds 16 amino acids from the cysteine to the phenylalanine. The read is trimmed to its CDR3 DNA, 48 bases read in frame from base 1. Trimming costs V 4 bases and J 0 bases, and their ends lie 10 bases apart. In the germline V gene (reference sequence), CDR1 corresponds to LGHDT and CDR2 to YNNKEL.